This entry lists 29 T cell receptor beta chains sequenced from one sample in a study of response to subunit inactivated influenza vaccine. TCRdb recomputed calls from the RT-PCR reads with MiXCR, one row per CDR3 protein. This sample has 400,000 to 650,000 distinct CDR3 sequences, with approximately 6.9% found just once. Sequencing used PBMCs from blood, obtained about 24 months after vaccination. These receptors were taken from a man aged 50 to 69 who received an inactivated influenza vaccine.

Many counts were recorded for this clonotype. The chain uses TRBV20-1 and TRBJ2-7; the D gene is possibly TRBD1 (7 bases). V shed 1 base and J shed 6 bases, with 10 bases lying between them. Per germline, CDR1 DFQATT and CDR2 SNEGSKA (reference sequence). The CDR3 has 12 residues. CDR3 residues: CSARGQGGEQYF. Here the CDR3 DNA reads TGCAGTGCTAGAGGGCAGGGGGGCGAGCAGTACTTC.

In its sample, this clonotype was seen a few times. The chain joins TRBV15 to TRBJ2-1; TRBD2 matches 8 bases. V lost 1 base, J lost 7 bases, and 12 bases stayed unmatched. The length of the CDR3 is 17 residues. Germline lookup yields CDR1 LNHNV and CDR2 YYDKDF (reference sequence). Written as DNA, the CDR3 is TGTGCCACCAGCAGAGCAAGCAGGACTAGCCTTGAAAATGAGCAGTTCTTC. Encoded protein: CATSRASRTSLENEQFF.

This clonotype has a count of ten or more. V gene TRBV7-6 combines with J gene TRBJ2-7; 8 bases are shared with TRBD2. The CDR3 length is 16 residues. Per the germline V gene, CDR1 is SGHVS and CDR2 is FNYEAQ. J lost 0 bases, V lost 7 bases, and 11 bases had no gene match. The DNA of the CDR3 is TGTGCCAGCATCAAAGGTCCGGGGGGGTCCTCCTACGAGCAGTACTTC. It translates to CASIKGPGGSSYEQYF.

In this sample, this clonotype turned up a few times. The J gene is TRBJ2-2, the V gene TRBV4-2; 11 bases fit TRBD2. V shed 4 bases, J shed 3 bases, and the junction held 4 bases outside the gene matches. In germline, CDR1 is LGHNA, CDR2 YNFKEQ. The CDR3 consists of 16 residues. In DNA form, the CDR3 reads TGTGCCAGCAGCCGCGGGGGACTAGCGGACACCGGGGAGCTGTTTTTT. Residues: CASSRGGLADTGELFF.

The chain joins TRBV5-6 to TRBJ2-5; unclear D gene. The germline gives CDR1 SGHDT, CDR2 YYEEEE. The ends were cut back, 1 base at V and 0 bases at J, with 13 bases in the middle. The CDR3 has 16 residues. The CDR3 bases are TGTGCCAGCAGCTTGTGGTCACGTTGGTACCAAGAGACCCAGTACTTC. Protein: CASSLWSRWYQETQYF.

This clonotype appeared many times. CDR3 nucleotide sequence: TGCAGTGCTAGTAACGGGGGGCCACTTGCGCAGTTCTTC. It specifies CSASNGGPLAQFF. The rearrangement links TRBV20-1 to TRBJ2-1; maybe TRBD2 (7 bases). With 3 bases removed from V and 12 bases from J, the gap between germline ends came to 18 bases. The germline gives CDR1 DFQATT, CDR2 SNEGSKA (reference sequence). This CDR3 region has 13 residues.

This clonotype was found many times. The chain links TRBV12-3 or TRBV12-4 to TRBJ1-2; TRBD1 matches 10 bases. The CDR3 runs 13 residues. V shed 4 bases, J shed 4 bases, and the junction held 0 bases outside the gene matches. The CDR3 sequence: CASSWTGGYGYTF. CDR3 coding DNA: TGTGCCAGCAGTTGGACAGGGGGCTATGGCTACACCTTC.

This clonotype was seen ten or more times. This sequence joins TRBV29-1 and TRBJ2-1; 9 bases are shared with TRBD1. The CDR3 loop spans 14 amino acids. The junction had 8 bases not matched to a gene; V was cut back by 7 bases and J by 4 bases. Germline loops: CDR1 SQVTM, CDR2 ANQGSEA. CDR3 sequence (DNA): TGCAGCGGTCGCGACAGGGGGTTATACAATGAGCAGTTCTTC. Its protein product is CSGRDRGLYNEQFF.

The rearrangement joins TRBV9 to TRBJ1-1; a weak D match, TRBD1 (5 bases). The CDR3 extends over 14 amino acids. Germline CDR1 is SGDLS and CDR2 is YYNGEE. The V end was cut by 0 bases, the J end by 5 bases, with 11 bases between. This CDR3 reads CASSVAGGKTEAFF. CDR3 nucleotide sequence: TGTGCCAGCAGCGTAGCTGGGGGGAAAACTGAAGCTTTCTTT.

In this sample, this clonotype turned up many times. The chain has TRBV18 and TRBJ1-1, with D maybe TRBD1 (6 bases). The V gene lost 0 bases and the J gene lost 11 bases, with 13 bases spanning the gap. In germline, CDR1 is KGHSH, CDR2 LQKENI. This CDR3 has 13 residues. The CDR3: CASSPPMQGKAFF. The CDR3 bases are TGTGCCAGCTCACCACCAATGCAGGGGAAGGCTTTCTTT.

J is TRBJ1-2 and V is TRBV29-1; weak D call: TRBD1 (6 bases). The CDR3 is made up of 11 amino acids. The germline gives CDR1 SQVTM, CDR2 ANQGSEA. V was clipped by 7 bases and J by 4 bases, with 10 bases between them. The CDR3 coding sequence is TGCAGCGACCGGACAGCCTATGGCTACACCTTC. This gives the protein CSDRTAYGYTF.

This clonotype was counted between two and nine times. This sequence joins TRBV20-1 and TRBJ2-1; TRBD2 aligns across 7 bases. The germline V gene encodes CDR1 DFQATT and CDR2 SNEGSKA (reference sequence). V was pared by 0 bases and J by 4 bases, with 12 bases of the junction left unmatched. CDR3 length: 17 residues. The CDR3 here is CSARDESRLAVYNEQFF. The CDR3 DNA follows: TGCAGTGCTAGAGATGAATCTAGGCTAGCGGTTTACAATGAGCAGTTCTTC.

Only a few counts were recorded for this clonotype. A much larger clone lies one base from this, so it may be a read error. The J gene is TRBJ2-3, the V gene TRBV30; possibly TRBD1 or TRBD2 for D (5 bases each). Germline loops: CDR1 GTSNPN, CDR2 SVGIG (reference sequence). Trimming took off 0 bases at V and 6 bases at J, with 13 bases between the two ends. There are 14 residues in the CDR3. CDR3 nucleotide sequence: TGTGCCTGGAGTGTGGGACGGGGATTGGATACGCAGTATTTT. Translating gives CAWSVGRGLDTQYF.

V usage is TRBV9 and J usage is TRBJ2-1, with D possibly being TRBD2 (6 bases). Trimming took 0 bases from V and 4 from J, leaving 11 bases between them. The CDR3 totals 15 residues. Per the germline V gene, CDR1 is SGDLS and CDR2 is YYNGEE. The CDR3 nucleotides read TGTGCCAGCAGCGTAGATCTAGGGAGGTACAATGAGCAGTTCTTC. Translation gives CASSVDLGRYNEQFF.

This chain connects TRBV20-1 to TRBJ2-7, with unresolved D. Germline CDR1 is DFQATT and CDR2 is SNEGSKA (reference sequence). Trimming removed 3 bases from V and 2 bases from J, with 11 bases in between. The CDR3 is 13 residues long. The CDR3, as DNA: TGCAGTGCTAGGTACCCAGGCCCCTACGAGCAGTACTTC. The encoded protein is CSARYPGPYEQYF.

This clonotype appeared many times. The chain carries TRBV9 and TRBJ2-1; TRBD1 might be the D (5 bases). Germline lookup yields CDR1 SGDLS and CDR2 YYNGEE. This CDR3 has 13 residues. Between the trimmed V and J ends, which lost 0 bases and 9 bases, there was a span of 10 bases. The CDR3 DNA follows: TGTGCCAGCAGCGTAGGGTCAGGGCCTGAGCAGTTCTTC. Its protein product is CASSVGSGPEQFF.

There are a few counts of this clonotype. The CDR3: CASSLRATFYGYTF. DNA for the CDR3: TGTGCCAGCAGCCTACGGGCGACCTTCTATGGCTACACCTTC. V gene TRBV12-3 or TRBV12-4 combines with J gene TRBJ1-2, with no clear D. The CDR3 is 14 residues long. V was trimmed by 6 bases and J by 4 bases, leaving 15 bases between them.

This clonotype was counted between two and nine times. J is TRBJ2-3 and V is TRBV6-2 or TRBV6-3; no reliable D call. This CDR3 region has 17 residues. CDR1 is MNHEY and CDR2 is SVGEGT in the germline V gene. The V gene lost 0 bases and the J gene lost 2 bases, with 15 bases spanning the gap. CDR3 residues: CASSYSFVRDNTDTQYF. The CDR3 bases are TGTGCCAGCAGTTACTCGTTCGTCCGAGACAACACAGATACGCAGTATTTT.

This CDR3 is CASSFGIGRAYEQYF. CDR3 nucleotide sequence: TGTGCCAGCAGTTTTGGTATCGGCAGAGCCTACGAGCAGTACTTC. The gene calls are TRBV12-3 or TRBV12-4 and TRBJ2-7; D unresolved. This CDR3 contains 15 residues. Trimming pared 3 bases from V and 2 bases from J, leaving 14 bases between.

V gene TRBV11-2 combines with J gene TRBJ2-1; D is possibly TRBD2 (5 bases). Trimming cost V 0 bases and J 0 bases, with 9 bases left between them. Germline V CDR1 and CDR2: SGHAT, FQNNGV. This CDR3 is built from 16 residues. This CDR3 is CASSLDLGSSYNEQFF. Here the CDR3 DNA reads TGTGCCAGCAGCTTAGATCTTGGGAGCTCCTACAATGAGCAGTTCTTC.

The rearrangement uses TRBV20-1 and TRBJ2-7, with D unclear. Per germline, CDR1 DFQATT and CDR2 SNEGSKA (reference sequence). The CDR3 runs to 13 residues. Trimming stripped 1 base from V and 1 base from J, with 8 bases between. The CDR3 sequence is CSARVPGSYEQYF. CDR3 coding DNA: TGCAGTGCTAGAGTACCCGGGTCCTACGAGCAGTACTTC.

This clonotype was observed many times. The V and J genes are TRBV7-8 and TRBJ2-1, with 8 bases aligning to TRBD2. The V gene end was trimmed by 4 bases and the J gene end by 2 bases; junction bases not matched to a gene: 4. CDR3 length equals 15 residues. CDR1 and CDR2 from the germline V gene are SGHVS and FQNEAQ. CDR3 loop: CASSSRSGAYNEQFF. CDR3 nucleotides: TGTGCCAGCAGCTCTCGTAGCGGGGCCTACAATGAGCAGTTCTTC.

V gene TRBV11-1 combines with J gene TRBJ2-7, with D possibly being TRBD2 (6 bases). CDR3 length equals 16 residues. V lost 6 bases and J 2 bases, leaving 20 bases between the germline ends. Per the germline V gene, CDR1 is SGHAT and CDR2 is FQDESV (reference sequence). Here the CDR3 DNA reads TGTGCCAGCAGGCCCCTTAGCGGAGAGTCCGCCTACGAGCAGTACTTC. Its translation: CASRPLSGESAYEQYF.

With regard to this clonotype: One end of the junction does not line up with germline, which may come from a read error. The chain joins TRBV29-1 to TRBJ2-5; TRBD2 matches 10 bases. CDR1 is SQVTM and CDR2 is ANQGSEA in the germline V gene. There are 11 residues in the CDR3. The CDR3 loop is CSVELAGARGF. CDR3 coding DNA: TGCAGCGTTGAACTAGCGGGGGCCCGGGGTTTC.

This clonotype was seen more than once but under ten times. V usage is TRBV10-3 and J usage is TRBJ1-2; D not certain. In germline, CDR1 is ENHRY, CDR2 SYGVKD. The ends were cut back, 2 bases at V and 0 bases at J, with 13 bases in the middle. The CDR3 is 16 residues long. The CDR3 DNA reads as TGTGCCATCAGTGAGAGGACGGGAGAAGCTAACTATGGCTACACCTTC. It is translated as CAISERTGEANYGYTF.

The genes are TRBV7-8 and TRBJ2-2; D gene unclear. Germline V gene lookup returns CDR1 SGHVS and CDR2 FQNEAQ. The CDR3 covers 14 residues. Trimming cost V 2 bases and J 3 bases, with 7 bases left between them. CDR3 protein: CASSLQRDTGELFF. DNA of the CDR3: TGTGCCAGCAGCTTACAAAGAGACACCGGGGAGCTGTTTTTT.

The chain links TRBV7-2 to TRBJ2-7; a weak D match, TRBD1 (6 bases). CDR1 and CDR2 from the germline V gene are SGHTA and FQGNSA. The CDR3 length is 15 residues. V lost 5 bases to trimming and J lost 0 bases, with 14 bases between them. CDR3 nucleotides: TGTGCCAGCAGCGCCCTTACAGGGTTCTCCTACGAGCAGTACTTC. This codes for CASSALTGFSYEQYF.

This clonotype occurred a few times. V gene TRBV4-1 combines with J gene TRBJ1-5, with 8 bases fitting TRBD1. CDR1 and CDR2 from the germline V gene are MGHRA and YSYEKL. Losses at the gene ends were 6 bases for V and 5 bases for J; bases not matched to a gene: 12. The CDR3 contains 16 residues. The CDR3 region has the DNA TGCGCCAGCAGTATCGGACAGGGATCGGATCATCAGCCCCAGCATTTT. This sequence encodes CASSIGQGSDHQPQHF.

This clonotype has a handful of counts. The chain recombines TRBV7-2 with TRBJ2-2; weak D call: TRBD1 (6 bases). CDR3 size: 14 residues. Germline V gene lookup returns CDR1 SGHTA and CDR2 FQGNSA. Deletions cut 6 bases from V and 4 bases from J, with 12 bases between. The CDR3 loop reads CASSLQGTTGELFF. DNA for the CDR3: TGTGCCAGCAGTCTACAGGGTACCACCGGGGAGCTGTTTTTT. Together with reference TRBV7-2 and TRBJ2-2, the CDR3 gives the full variable domain: GAGVSQSPSNKVTEKGKDVELRCDPISGHTALYWYRQSLGQGLEFLIYFQGNSAPDKSGLPSDRFSAERTGGSVSTLTIQRTQQEDSAVYLCASSLQGTTGELFFGEGSRLTVL.